This note documents a single TCR beta chain sequence. As handled by the study authors: Researchers report that nucleated cell counts were estimated from reference gene primer amplification. Some clones are missing from TCRdb's copy, which holds only in-frame ones; the method was immunoSEQ multiplex PCR. From that table come the V and J calls and clone size; the DNA was used to work out D and trimming. The sample comprises approximately 440,000 clones, about 92% of which are singletons, and 0.6% rests with the top ten. These data belong to a study of blood T cell repertoires in COVID-19. Overall study context: Acute-phase and convalescent COVID-19 samples originated in the United States, Italy and Spain. In each case, the material was cDNA or gDNA derived from T cells, B-cell-depleted T cells, or PBMCs.

The sequence derives from a man younger than 35 who had recovered from COVID-19. The sample taken for sequencing was PBMCs or T cells enriched from blood (not recorded which).

For the CDR3, the DNA is TGTGCCAGCAGCAATAGGGACAGTCTCTATGGCTACACCTTC. Protein product: CASSNRDSLYGYTF. V gene TRBV7-9 combines with J gene TRBJ1-2; 7 bases are a match to TRBD1. Trimming at V came to 5 bases and at J to 4 bases, leaving 7 bases not matched to a gene. The length of the CDR3 is 14 residues. Per the germline V gene, CDR1 is SEHNR and CDR2 is FQNEAQ (reference sequence).